Sequencing of this T cell receptor (beta chain) was carried out in a study of cytomegalovirus exposure and HLA in healthy donors. For the study at large: Samples from HLA-typed donors yielded 65 million to 85 million unique TCRs in an early data release.

Details on this clone: What it binds is unknown.

PCR employed 60 Vbeta and 13 Jbeta primers. Generated by immunoSEQ multiplex PCR, the TCRdb table keeps only in-frame clones and is missing some. The repertoire table contains about 160,000 clones. Germline V gene sequence: CDR1 SGDLS, CDR2 YYNGEE. The CDR3 has 16 amino acids. Trimming pared 0 bases from V and 4 bases from J, leaving 14 bases between. Whole-study results and caveats: Per published reports, the classifier diagnosed cytomegalovirus status with high specificity and sensitivity.

The V gene is TRBV9, the J gene TRBJ1-3; the D gene is possibly TRBD1 (6 bases). The source material was PBMCs. The receptor was isolated from a woman between 55 and 75 years old in good health and CMV-seronegative. CDR3 sequence reads: CASSVEGGMWGNTIYF. CDR3 nucleotide sequence: TGTGCCAGCAGCGTAGAAGGGGGTATGTGGGGAAACACCATATATTTT.